These 14 T cell receptor beta chains came from one sample sequenced in a study of beta chain features in type 1 diabetes. Every bit of the isolated RNA underwent reverse transcription, so sequencing read expressed TCRB transcripts. Sequencing used immunoSEQ multiplex PCR; TCRdb keeps in-frame clones, though not all of them. The data show some 150,000 clones, with approximately 10% seen just once and 0.65% held by the top ten. Sequenced sample: central memory CD4+ T cells from blood. The receptors derive from a woman between 40 and 55 years old in good health.

This clone was observed a handful of times. This chain links TRBV27 with TRBJ2-1; a possible D gene is TRBD2 (5 bases). In germline, CDR1 is MNHEY, CDR2 SMNVEV (reference sequence). Trimming cost V 6 bases and J 3 bases, with 15 bases left between them. The CDR3 is made up of 15 amino acids. The CDR3 region has the DNA TGTGCCAGCAGGCGACACTACGAGGGCTACAATGAGCAGTTCTTC. It translates to CASRRHYEGYNEQFF.

The V and J genes are TRBV9 and TRBJ2-5, with TRBD2 identical over 9 bases. The trim removed 4 bases at V and 5 bases at J, leaving 12 bases unmatched. Germline CDR1 is SGDLS and CDR2 is YYNGEE. The CDR3 length is 16 residues. CDR3 bases: TGTGCCAGCAGCCCGGCTAGCGGGGTACGAGGGGAGACCCAGTACTTC. This sequence encodes CASSPASGVRGETQYF.

The sample holds a few counts of this clone. An end of the junction differs from the germline gene, which may be a read error. The rearrangement uses TRBV7-7 and TRBJ2-3, with a possible D match to TRBD1 (5 bases). Per germline, CDR1 SSHAT and CDR2 FNYEAQ (reference sequence). CDR3 length equals 15 residues. The CDR3 coding sequence is TGTGCTAGCAGCTCCGGGTTAGGGGGCACAGATACGCAGTATTTT. It encodes CASSSGLGGTDTQYF.

V and J are TRBV6-5 and TRBJ1-1; TRBD1 matches at 11 bases. Germline V gene sequence: CDR1 MNHEY, CDR2 SVGAGI. The CDR3 loop spans 16 amino acids. With V trimmed by 4 bases and J by 4 bases, 8 bases remained unmatched. CDR3 residues: CASSWRTGGDSTEAFF. DNA of the CDR3: TGTGCCAGCAGTTGGAGGACAGGGGGCGATAGCACTGAAGCTTTCTTT.

This clone was observed a handful of times. The junction departs from the called germline gene at one end, perhaps through a read error. This chain uses TRBV6-6 with TRBJ2-1; a weak D match, TRBD1 (6 bases). The CDR3 totals 13 residues. Looked up from germline, CDR1 is MNHNY and CDR2 is SVGAGI (reference sequence). For the CDR3, the DNA is TGTGCCATCAGTGAGGGGGACTACAATGAGCAGTTCTTC. Protein product: CAISEGDYNEQFF.

This clone was observed a few times. The chain recombines TRBV7-9 with TRBJ2-1; tentatively, D is TRBD1 (5 bases). Trimming cost V 1 base and J 5 bases, with 15 bases left between them. In germline, CDR1 is SEHNR, CDR2 FQNEAQ (reference sequence). The CDR3 runs 16 residues. Written as DNA, the CDR3 is TGTGCCAGCAGCTTAGGAGCGTTTACAGGTCACAATGAGCAGTTCTTC. Translated, it gives CASSLGAFTGHNEQFF.

There are a few counts of this clone. The chain has TRBV10-1 and TRBJ1-5, with 7 positions matching TRBD1. Per the germline V gene, CDR1 is WNHNN and CDR2 is SYGVQD (reference sequence). V was clipped by 6 bases and J by 11 bases; unmatched bases: 16. The CDR3 has 15 amino acids. Written as DNA, the CDR3 is TGCGCCAGCAGCCGCGGACAGGCGGGGAATACGACCCAGCATTTT. Protein sequence: CASSRGQAGNTTQHF.

The chain links TRBV18 to TRBJ1-5; D unresolved. The CDR3 contains 15 residues. In germline, CDR1 is KGHSH, CDR2 LQKENI. V dropped 4 bases and J dropped 6 bases, with 16 bases sitting between them. The CDR3 spells CASSRDFQSSQPQHF. CDR3 bases: TGTGCCAGCTCACGCGACTTCCAATCAAGTCAGCCCCAGCATTTT.

V usage is TRBV11-2 and J usage is TRBJ1-4; tentatively, D is TRBD1 (5 bases). The CDR3 totals 15 residues. V was shortened by 6 bases and J by 2 bases, with 13 bases between the two germline ends. In germline, CDR1 is SGHAT, CDR2 FQNNGV. Written as DNA, the CDR3 is TGTGCCAGCAGACCTATTCGGGGGACTAATGAAAAACTGTTTTTT. Protein sequence: CASRPIRGTNEKLFF.

The table lists this clone with a few counts. The rearrangement links TRBV7-9 to TRBJ2-2; TRBD2 is a possible D gene (6 bases). This CDR3 has 15 residues. Germline loops: CDR1 SEHNR, CDR2 FQNEAQ (reference sequence). Trimming took 4 bases from V and 12 from J, leaving 21 bases between them. CDR3 region: CASSSARGTGRKLFF. Written as DNA, the CDR3 is TGTGCCAGCAGCTCCGCCCGCGGGACGGGGAGGAAGCTGTTTTTT.

This chain connects TRBV11-2 to TRBJ2-2; a possible D gene is TRBD1 (5 bases). Germline V CDR1 and CDR2: SGHAT, FQNNGV. The CDR3 runs to 13 residues. With 2 bases removed from V and 6 bases from J, the gap between germline ends came to 7 bases. CDR3 loop: CASSLTGPGELFF. Written as DNA, the CDR3 is TGTGCCAGCAGCTTAACAGGCCCCGGGGAGCTGTTTTTT.

As to this clone: Other DNA sequences of this sample code for an identical CDR3. The gene calls are TRBV7-2 and TRBJ1-2; no clear D gene. Trimming shortened V by 1 base and J by 8 bases, and 11 bases separated the two germline ends. The CDR3 covers 13 residues. CDR1 and CDR2 (germline): SGHTA, FQGNSA. This CDR3 is CASSLGGSGGYTF. The DNA of the CDR3 is TGTGCCAGCAGCTTAGGAGGGAGTGGGGGCTACACCTTC.

V is TRBV5-4 and J is TRBJ2-3, with TRBD2 matching over 8 bases. The V segment lost 4 bases and the J segment 4 bases; nucleotides outside the gene matches: 5. Germline CDR1 and CDR2: SGHNT and YYREEE (reference sequence). This CDR3 comprises 14 residues. For the CDR3, the DNA is TGTGCCAGCAGCCAGACTAGCGCGGCAGATACGCAGTATTTT. Translating gives CASSQTSAADTQYF.

A few counts support this clone. The V and J genes are TRBV5-1 and TRBJ2-2; no clear D gene. CDR1 SGHRS and CDR2 YFSETQ come from the germline V gene. V shed 0 bases and J shed 1 base, with 7 bases lying between them. The CDR3 has 15 amino acids. In nucleotides, the CDR3 is TGCGCCAGCAGCTTGGATCCAGGGAACACCGGGGAGCTGTTTTTT. This sequence encodes CASSLDPGNTGELFF.